This T cell receptor (beta chain) originates from a study of blood T cell repertoires in COVID-19. Study context: Material from acute and convalescent COVID-19 was sourced from the United States, Italy and Spain. PBMCs, B-cell-depleted T cells, or T cells provided the cDNA or gDNA that made up the material.

Sequenced by immunoSEQ multiplex PCR; TCRdb stores in-frame clones only, minus some. The profile shows around 450,000 clones, 70% to 90% of them singletons. Across under 25 US areas, participants ranged in age from about 18 to 90 years. Cohort assignment relied on participant-reported clinical history. The sample was PBMCs or T cells enriched from blood (not recorded which). The sequence derives from a young woman with acute COVID-19.

The CDR3 here is CASSFERDRVHEQYF. DNA of the CDR3: TGTGCCAGCAGCTTTGAACGGGACAGGGTCCACGAGCAGTACTTC. The chain couples TRBV7-9 to TRBJ2-7; 9 positions match TRBD1. This CDR3 is built from 15 residues. CDR1 is SEHNR and CDR2 is FQNEAQ in the germline V gene (reference sequence). The ends lost 3 bases at V and 5 bases at J; junction bases unmatched: 8. The variable domain in full, with the rest retrieved from reference TRBV7-9 and TRBJ2-7, is DTGVSQNPRHKITKRGQNVTFRCDPISEHNRLYWYRQTLGQGPEFLTYFQNEAQLEKSRLLSDRFSAERPKGSFSTLEIQRTEQGDSAMYLCASSFERDRVHEQYFGPGTRLTVT.